The 18 T cell receptor beta chains below all came from one sample that was sequenced in a study of cytomegalovirus exposure and HLA in healthy donors. In the PCR, 60 Vbeta and 13 Jbeta primers were used. Using immunoSEQ multiplex PCR, the repertoire was profiled, and TCRdb retains in-frame clones only, with some absent. The table shows about 160,000 clones, with 80% occurring only once. The sample taken for sequencing was PBMCs. Receptors originate from a woman aged 45-65 years in good health and CMV-seropositive.

The chain recombines TRBV11-2 with TRBJ2-1; 9 bases align to TRBD2. CDR1 and CDR2 from the germline V gene are SGHAT and FQNNGV. The CDR3 contains 12 residues. V dropped 4 bases and J dropped 10; count of bases not matched to a gene: 2. The CDR3 nucleotides are TGTGCCAGCAGCTCTAGCGGGATGGAGCAGTTCTTC. This codes for CASSSSGMEQFF.

The J gene is TRBJ2-2, the V gene TRBV9; 8 bases line up with TRBD2. This CDR3 has 16 amino acids. Germline assignment: CDR1 SGDLS and CDR2 YYNGEE. J gave up 2 bases and V 0 bases, and 3 bases lay outside the gene matches. The CDR3: CASSVAAGANTGELFF. The CDR3 DNA reads TGTGCCAGCAGCGTAGCAGCGGGAGCCAACACCGGGGAGCTGTTTTTT.

The rearrangement joins TRBV23-1 to TRBJ1-2, with D possibly matching TRBD1 (6 bases). TRBV23-1 qualifies as an ORF whose function is uncertain. The CDR3 spans 14 residues. V was clipped by 8 bases and J by 5 bases, with 18 bases between them. This CDR3 is CASSLHDRRYGYTF. The DNA of the CDR3 is TGCGCCAGCTCTCTCCACGACAGGCGATATGGCTACACCTTC.

The J gene is TRBJ2-2, the V gene TRBV7-9, with D perhaps matching TRBD2 (5 bases). Germline V lookup: CDR1 SEHNR, CDR2 FQNEAQ (reference sequence). Trimming stripped 5 bases from V and 1 base from J, with 14 bases between. This CDR3 region has 16 residues. The CDR3 DNA reads TGTGCCAGCAGCCCCCGGGTAGCGTTGAACACCGGGGAGCTGTTTTTT. This codes for CASSPRVALNTGELFF.

The chain combines TRBV7-3 with TRBJ2-1; 13 positions agree with TRBD2. V lost 1 base and J lost 7; bases outside the gene matches: 7. The CDR3 length is 17 residues. The germline V gene has CDR1 SGHTA and CDR2 FQGTGA. The CDR3 nucleotides are TGTGCCAGCAGCTTAATCTGGACTAGCGGGGGATGGAATGAGCAGTTCTTC. Encoded protein: CASSLIWTSGGWNEQFF.

This clone was detected only a few times. This chain's CDR3 is CASSLAGRTEAFF. For the CDR3, the DNA is TGTGCCAGCAGCTTAGCTGGGCGCACTGAAGCTTTCTTT. The gene calls are TRBV11-3 and TRBJ1-1; D remains ambiguous. CDR3 size: 13 residues. V was cut by 1 base and J by 4 bases, with 7 bases left in between. CDR1 and CDR2 (germline): SGHNT, YENEEA.

This chain joins TRBV27 and TRBJ2-7; 7 bases are a match to TRBD2. Germline V CDR1 and CDR2: MNHEY, SMNVEV (reference sequence). The CDR3 contains 14 residues. Unmatched junction bases numbered 11, after V lost 3 bases and J lost 9 bases. CDR3 sequence: CASSFGDGGGWQYF. CDR3 nucleotide sequence: TGTGCCAGCAGTTTTGGGGACGGCGGGGGTTGGCAGTACTTC.

The V gene is TRBV4-2, the J gene TRBJ2-1, with 7 nucleotides matching TRBD2. Germline-derived CDR1 and CDR2 are LGHNA and YNFKEQ. Unmatched junction bases numbered 10, after V lost 0 bases and J lost 5 bases. The CDR3 extends over 17 amino acids. CDR3: CASSQESGNLADNEQFF. The CDR3 DNA follows: TGTGCCAGCAGCCAAGAGTCGGGGAATCTAGCGGACAATGAGCAGTTCTTC.

The rearrangement joins TRBV5-1 to TRBJ1-1, with 7 bases lining up with TRBD1. With V trimmed by 4 bases and J by 0 bases, 12 bases remained unmatched. CDR3 length: 17 amino acids. Per germline, CDR1 SGHRS and CDR2 YFSETQ. The CDR3 reads CASSGGRGKAMNTEAFF. Here the CDR3 DNA reads TGCGCCAGCAGCGGGGGCAGGGGGAAAGCCATGAACACTGAAGCTTTCTTT.

V is TRBV10-2 and J is TRBJ2-7, with TRBD1 identical over 7 bases. Germline V gene lookup returns CDR1 WSHSY and CDR2 SAAADI. The ends lost 8 bases at V and 1 base at J; junction bases unmatched: 8. CDR3 length: 14 amino acids. CDR3 coding DNA: TGCGCCAGCGCGGTCTCAGGGGGTTCCTACGAGCAGTACTTC. This codes for CASAVSGGSYEQYF.

The gene calls are TRBV25-1 and TRBJ1-2; the D gene is possibly TRBD1 (6 bases). The CDR3 is 14 residues long. Germline values: CDR1 MGHDK, CDR2 SYGVNS. V was pared by 4 bases and J by 7 bases, with 16 bases between. Written as DNA, the CDR3 is TGTGCCAGCAGTGGCCCTTCAACAGGGACTGGCTACACCTTC. Residues: CASSGPSTGTGYTF.

This chain uses TRBV29-1 with TRBJ1-2, with 10 positions matching TRBD1. J was trimmed by 4 bases and V by 5 bases; bases with no gene match: 7. The CDR3 runs 14 residues. The germline gives CDR1 SQVTM, CDR2 ANQGSEA. CDR3 protein: CSVYKGQGIYGYTF. The CDR3, as DNA: TGCAGCGTTTATAAGGGACAGGGGATCTATGGCTACACCTTC. The full variable domain, completed using reference TRBV29-1 and TRBJ1-2, is SAVISQKPSRDICQRGTSLTIQCQVDSQVTMMFWYRQQPGQSLTLIATANQGSEATYESGFVIDKFPISRPNLTFSTLTVSNMSPEDSSIYLCSVYKGQGIYGYTFGSGTRLTVV.

This clone appeared a few times. The gene calls are TRBV6-1 and TRBJ2-3; weak D call: TRBD2 (6 bases). V shed 7 bases and J shed 4 bases, with 18 bases lying between them. The CDR3 runs to 15 residues. CDR1 is MNHNS, CDR2 SASEGT, per germline. CDR3 DNA sequence: TGTGCCAGCACCCAAGGCGGGGATTGGGCAGATACGCAGTATTTT. As protein: CASTQGGDWADTQYF.

This clone was found once. The V gene is TRBV27, the J gene TRBJ1-2, with TRBD1 identical over 8 bases. Germline V gene data show CDR1 as MNHEY and CDR2 as SMNVEV (reference sequence). The V segment lost 2 bases and the J segment 5 bases; nucleotides outside the gene matches: 10. The CDR3 loop spans 16 amino acids. The CDR3: CASSLRWDRRLYGYTF. For the CDR3, the DNA is TGTGCCAGCAGTTTACGGTGGGACAGGAGGTTGTATGGCTACACCTTC.

The sample holds one count of this clone. The chain couples TRBV19 to TRBJ2-2; 7 bases match TRBD1. The CDR3 runs 14 residues. Per the germline V gene, CDR1 is LNHDA and CDR2 is SQIVND (reference sequence). V lost 4 bases to trimming and J lost 6 bases; unmatched junction nucleotides: 5. The DNA for the CDR3 is TGTGCCAGTAGTAATACAGGGGTGGCCGGGGAGCTGTTTTTT. It specifies CASSNTGVAGELFF.

The gene calls are TRBV27 and TRBJ2-1; 7 bases map to TRBD2. Germline lookup yields CDR1 MNHEY and CDR2 SMNVEV (reference sequence). After removal of 5 bases from V and 5 bases from J, the junction contained 6 bases not matched to a gene. The CDR3 spans 14 residues. CDR3 in DNA: TGTGCCAGCAGTGGCCCGACTAGCAACAATGAGCAGTTCTTC. Amino acid sequence: CASSGPTSNNEQFF.

The chain joins TRBV6-6 to TRBJ1-6; D gene ambiguous. Germline CDR1 reads MNHNY; CDR2 reads SVGAGI (reference sequence). V lost 2 bases to trimming and J lost 7 bases, with 9 bases between them. This CDR3 comprises 14 residues. For the CDR3, the DNA is TGTGCCAGCAGTTACCGACTAGGGAATTCACCCCTCCACTTT. Translation gives CASSYRLGNSPLHF.

J is TRBJ2-1 and V is TRBV6-5; 13 positions match TRBD2. Germline V gene lookup returns CDR1 MNHEY and CDR2 SVGAGI. This CDR3 is 15 amino acids long. Unmatched junction bases numbered 2, after V lost 5 bases and J lost 4 bases. The CDR3 is CASSPGLAGYNEQFF. CDR3 bases: TGTGCCAGCAGTCCGGGACTAGCGGGGTACAATGAGCAGTTCTTC.